This TCR beta chain was obtained from a study of blood T cell repertoires in COVID-19. Background on the study: Both acute and convalescent COVID-19 samples were obtained from the United States, Italy and Spain.

The V end lost 1 base, the J end lost 5 bases, and 19 bases lay between the germline ends. This CDR3 has 17 residues. Germline lookup yields CDR1 SEHNR and CDR2 FQNEAQ (reference sequence). Seattle patients were enrolled while actively infected and followed longitudinally. In the authors' methods: Nucleated cell counts were estimated from reference gene primer amplification. Some clones are missing from TCRdb's copy, which holds only in-frame ones; the method was immunoSEQ multiplex PCR. For V, J and clone size, that table is used; D and trimming come from the DNA. In the table there are 150,000 or so clones, about 85% of which are singletons.

Sample: peripheral blood. This chain uses TRBV7-9 with TRBJ2-3, with D possibly TRBD2 on 6 matching bases. This sequence originates from a woman aged 45-65 years with COVID-19, enrolled during active disease. The DNA for the CDR3 is TGTGCCAGCAGCTTAGGGCCTTTCGTGGGGGGAAAAGATACGCAGTATTTT. Translating gives CASSLGPFVGGKDTQYF.